The rows below give T cell receptor beta chains drawn from one sample of a study of spatial heterogeneity in lung cancer. TCRdb recomputed calls from the 5' RACE reads with MiXCR, one row per CDR3 protein. The sample records about 110,000 distinct CDR3 sequences, 10% to 11% being singletons. The input for sequencing was PBMCs, taken at follow-up. The source is a female donor with early-stage non-small cell lung cancer. The CDR3 runs from the conserved cysteine through the conserved F or W. Each record gives: J gene, clone size, V gene, CDR3 protein. For some rows the clone size is stated as once, few or many, or as a class when expanded; others skip it.

TRBJ2-7,few,TRBV28,CASSTSHGTGRSYEQYF
TRBJ2-3,many,TRBV12-3/TRBV12-4,CASSPGPALSTDTQYF
TRBJ2-3,few,TRBV20-1,CSARDSQGRADTQYF
TRBJ1-5,.,TRBV30,CAWSENQFQPQHF
TRBJ2-7,.,TRBV9,CASSVGGEQYF
TRBJ2-1,many,TRBV3-1,CASSPVGGRAGFEQFF
TRBJ2-5,few,TRBV4-2,CASSQDISGRGETQYF
TRBJ2-3,.,TRBV13,CASSLGRAYQPTQYF
TRBJ1-5,many,TRBV28,CASSLRFLRNQPQHF
TRBJ2-3,many,TRBV29-1,CSVEGLAGATDTQYF
TRBJ2-1,few,TRBV30,CAWSFGGVRYNEQFF
TRBJ1-6,.,TRBV2,CASSGWGGSPLHF
TRBJ1-3,few,TRBV3-1,CASSQAGQGTDTIYF
TRBJ2-1,many,TRBV4-1,CASSQSLLAGGPNLNNEQFF
TRBJ2-1,few,TRBV4-3,CASRGQYEQFF
TRBJ2-3,few,TRBV3-1,CASSTRTGRLDTQYF
TRBJ2-4,.,TRBV2,CASSSSRENIQYF
TRBJ2-3,.,TRBV5-1,CASGSLTDTQYF
TRBJ1-3,few,TRBV7-9,CASSEPGPGNTIYF
TRBJ2-3,.,TRBV7-3,CASSLLAGGQKDTQYF
TRBJ1-1,many,TRBV5-6,CASSLFEGGSTEAFF
TRBJ2-5,few,TRBV15,CATSRDRTAVTQYF